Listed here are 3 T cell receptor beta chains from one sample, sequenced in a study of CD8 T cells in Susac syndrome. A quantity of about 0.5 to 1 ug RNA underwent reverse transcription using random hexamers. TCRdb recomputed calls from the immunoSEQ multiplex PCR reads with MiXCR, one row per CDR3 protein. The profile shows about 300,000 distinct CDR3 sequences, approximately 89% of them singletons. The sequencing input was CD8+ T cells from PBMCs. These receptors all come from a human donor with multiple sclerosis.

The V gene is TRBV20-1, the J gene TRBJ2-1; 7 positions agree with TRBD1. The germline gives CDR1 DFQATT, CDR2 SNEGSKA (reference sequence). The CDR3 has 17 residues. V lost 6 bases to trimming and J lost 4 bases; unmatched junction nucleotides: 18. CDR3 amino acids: CSARNGTGTAQYNEQFF. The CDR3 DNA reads TGCAGTGCCAGAAATGGCACGGGGACAGCGCAGTACAATGAGCAGTTCTTC.

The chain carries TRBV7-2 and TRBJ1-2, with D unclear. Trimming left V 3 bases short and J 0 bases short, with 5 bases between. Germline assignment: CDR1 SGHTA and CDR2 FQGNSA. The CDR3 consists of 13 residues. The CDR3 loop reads CASSFSSNYGYTF. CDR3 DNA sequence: TGTGCCAGCAGCTTCAGTTCTAACTATGGCTACACCTTC. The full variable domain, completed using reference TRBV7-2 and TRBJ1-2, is GAGVSQSPSNKVTEKGKDVELRCDPISGHTALYWYRQSLGQGLEFLIYFQGNSAPDKSGLPSDRFSAERTGGSVSTLTIQRTQQEDSAVYLCASSFSSNYGYTFGSGTRLTVV.

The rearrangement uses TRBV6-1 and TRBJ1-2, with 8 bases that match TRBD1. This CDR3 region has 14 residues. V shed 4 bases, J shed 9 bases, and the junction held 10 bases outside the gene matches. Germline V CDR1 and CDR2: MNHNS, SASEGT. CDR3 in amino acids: CASSGPGQAARYTF. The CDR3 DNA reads TGTGCCAGCAGTGGGCCGGGACAGGCGGCCCGCTACACCTTC.